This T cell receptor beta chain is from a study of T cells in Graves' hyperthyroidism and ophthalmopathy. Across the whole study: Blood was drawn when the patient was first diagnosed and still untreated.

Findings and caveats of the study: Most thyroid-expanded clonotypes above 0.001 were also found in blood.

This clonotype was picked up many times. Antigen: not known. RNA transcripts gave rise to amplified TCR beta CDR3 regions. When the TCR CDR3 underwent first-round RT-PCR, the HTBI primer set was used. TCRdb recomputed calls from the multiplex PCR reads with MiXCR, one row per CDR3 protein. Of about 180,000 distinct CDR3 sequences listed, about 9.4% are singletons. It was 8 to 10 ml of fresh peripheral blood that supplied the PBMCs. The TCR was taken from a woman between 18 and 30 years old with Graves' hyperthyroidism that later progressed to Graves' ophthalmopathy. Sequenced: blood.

DNA of the CDR3: TGTGCCAGCAGGGAAACACCCCACAGCGGGGGGGTAGACAATGAGCAGTTCTTC. Translation gives CASRETPHSGGVDNEQFF. The chain has TRBV2 and TRBJ2-1; 10 nucleotides align to TRBD2. The J segment lost 5 bases and the V segment lost 6 bases, leaving 16 bases of the junction unmatched. The length of the CDR3 is 18 residues. Germline loops: CDR1 SNHLY, CDR2 FYNNEI.